Each of the 21 T cell receptor beta chains below was sequenced from the same sample in a study of prognosis after radiotherapy for stage I lung cancer. The genomic DNA TCR beta CDR3 region underwent two rounds of multiplex PCR. TRBV and TRBJ genes each had their own specific primers in first-round PCR. TCRdb re-derived calls from the multiplex PCR reads in MiXCR, one entry per CDR3 protein. The table has approximately 20,000 distinct CDR3 sequences, around 40% seen once. The input for sequencing was PBMCs, taken before or after stereotactic body radiation therapy (not recorded which). Receptors originate from a donor over 45 with non-small cell lung cancer.

The chain combines TRBV29-1 with TRBJ1-3; D might be TRBD1 (6 bases). Germline lookup yields CDR1 SQVTM and CDR2 ANQGSEA. The CDR3 consists of 15 residues. Trimming removed 8 bases from V and 0 bases from J, with 17 bases in between. CDR3 region: CSPSRGGTSGNTIYF. Written as DNA, the CDR3 is TGCAGCCCTTCGCGTGGGGGCACCTCTGGAAACACCATATATTTT.

The sample holds many counts of this clonotype. V is TRBV5-1 and J is TRBJ2-3; TRBD2 matches at 11 bases. V shed 0 bases, J shed 1 base, and the junction held 1 base outside the gene matches. This CDR3 comprises 16 residues. The germline CDR1 and CDR2 sequences are SGHRS and YFSETQ. The CDR3 here is CASSLGLAGRTDTQYF. Here the CDR3 DNA reads TGCGCCAGCAGCTTGGGACTAGCGGGGCGCACAGATACGCAGTATTTT. Variable domain in full (rest from reference TRBV5-1 and TRBJ2-3): KAGVTQTPRYLIKTRGQQVTLSCSPISGHRSVSWYQQTPGQGLQFLFEYFSETQRNKGNFPGRFSGRQFSNSRSEMNVSTLELGDSALYLCASSLGLAGRTDTQYFGPGTRLTVL.

This clonotype was seen just once. This rearrangement joins TRBV11-2 to TRBJ1-1; D is unclear. CDR1 is SGHAT and CDR2 is FQNNGV in the germline V gene. The germline V and J ends were trimmed by 5 bases and 1 base, with 2 bases remaining between them. The CDR3 has 11 amino acids. CDR3 sequence (DNA): TGTGCCAGCAGCAAGAACACTGAAGCTTTCTTT. Translating it yields CASSKNTEAFF. Based on the CDR3 plus reference TRBV11-2 and TRBJ1-1, the full variable domain is EAGVAQSPRYKIIEKRQSVAFWCNPISGHATLYWYQQILGQGPKLLIQFQNNGVVDDSQLPKDRFSAERLKGVDSTLKIQPAKLEDSAVYLCASSKNTEAFFGQGTRLTVV.

J is TRBJ1-2 and V is TRBV6-1, with a weak D call TRBD1 (5 bases). V gave up 1 base and J gave up 3 bases, with 12 bases separating them. The length of the CDR3 is 15 residues. Germline CDR1 reads MNHNS; CDR2 reads SASEGT. For the CDR3, the DNA is TGTGCCAGCAGTGAAGACCGGTCGGGGGACTATGGCTACACCTTC. Amino acids: CASSEDRSGDYGYTF.

Judged by abundance, this clonotype is medium-sized. The V call is TRBV18, the J call TRBJ2-7; 7 nucleotides align to TRBD2. The CDR3 sequence is 15 residues long. Germline-derived CDR1 and CDR2 are KGHSH and LQKENI. Germline trimming cut 2 bases from V and 3 bases from J; bases unmatched to any gene: 7. This CDR3 is CASSPGSGEVYEQYF. CDR3 bases: TGTGCCAGCTCACCAGGAAGCGGGGAGGTCTACGAGCAGTACTTC.

V is TRBV2 and J is TRBJ2-2, with a weak D call TRBD2 (7 bases). V was shortened by 10 bases and J by 5 bases, with 20 bases between the two germline ends. Germline CDR1 is SNHLY and CDR2 is FYNNEI. CDR3 size: 15 residues. DNA for the CDR3: TGTGCCACCCAAAGGGGGGGTGGCTGGACCGGGGAGCTGTTTTTT. Translating gives CATQRGGGWTGELFF.

This clonotype showed up many times. This chain connects TRBV7-3 to TRBJ2-3; unclear D gene. Germline loops: CDR1 SGHTA, CDR2 FQGTGA. There are 13 residues in the CDR3. V lost 2 bases and J 4 bases, leaving 7 bases between the germline ends. Written as DNA, the CDR3 is TGTGCCAGCAGCTTAGGTGTGTCAGATACGCAGTATTTT. Amino acid sequence: CASSLGVSDTQYF.

The genes are TRBV7-2 and TRBJ2-1; tentative D call: TRBD2 (6 bases). This CDR3 has 15 amino acids. Trimming shortened V by 0 bases and J by 4 bases, and 10 bases separated the two germline ends. Per the germline V gene, CDR1 is SGHTA and CDR2 is FQGNSA. In DNA form, the CDR3 reads TGTGCCAGCAGCTTAGCGGTCGGGGGATACAATGAGCAGTTCTTC. It translates to CASSLAVGGYNEQFF.

This clonotype was observed at least ten times. This chain joins TRBV5-6 and TRBJ1-2, with D perhaps matching TRBD1 (6 bases). The germline V gene encodes CDR1 SGHDT and CDR2 YYEEEE. The V end lost 6 bases, the J end lost 3 bases, and 18 bases lay between the germline ends. CDR3 length: 15 amino acids. The CDR3 region has the DNA TGTGCCAGCATATACCGGGGGGCTTTCGACTATGGCTACACCTTC. It codes for CASIYRGAFDYGYTF.

This clonotype was counted many times. The V gene is TRBV5-6, the J gene TRBJ1-1, with D maybe TRBD1 (6 bases). The germline V gene encodes CDR1 SGHDT and CDR2 YYEEEE. This CDR3 comprises 16 residues. V lost 1 base and J lost 1, with 14 bases in between. In DNA, the CDR3 is TGTGCCAGCAGCTTGTGGGTCGGGGGGCCGAACACTGAAGCTTTCTTT. It translates to CASSLWVGGPNTEAFF.

Sample share makes this clonotype medium-sized (0.01 to 0.1%). V gene TRBV28 combines with J gene TRBJ2-7; D perhaps matches TRBD2 (5 bases). Trimming shortened V by 2 bases and J by 2 bases, and 7 bases separated the two germline ends. Germline lookup yields CDR1 MDHEN and CDR2 SYDVKM. The length of the CDR3 is 13 residues. The CDR3 spells CASSLTRPYEQYF. As DNA, the CDR3 is TGTGCCAGCAGTTTAACTAGACCCTACGAGCAGTACTTC.

This clonotype appeared a few times. The chain employs TRBV5-1 and TRBJ2-7, with TRBD2 as a possible D gene (7 bases). Germline V gene lookup returns CDR1 SGHRS and CDR2 YFSETQ. The CDR3 length is 16 residues. V was cut by 3 bases and J by 7 bases, with 23 bases left in between. The CDR3 region has the DNA TGCGCCAGCAGCTCGGGGGCTAGCGGCCTGAGTGAGGAGCAGTACTTC. This translates into CASSSGASGLSEEQYF.

This chain uses TRBV11-2 with TRBJ2-1; D is ambiguous. This CDR3 is 15 amino acids long. V was trimmed by 5 bases and J by 8 bases, leaving 19 bases between them. Per the germline V gene, CDR1 is SGHAT and CDR2 is FQNNGV. CDR3 nucleotide sequence: TGTGCCAGCAGCAAATGTACCAGTACAGTCTATGAGCAGTTCTTC. Amino acids: CASSKCTSTVYEQFF.

About this clonotype itself: This may stem from a read error, because a much larger clone lies one nucleotide away. The chain couples TRBV20-1 to TRBJ2-7, with 8 bases identical to TRBD2. The CDR3 runs to 17 residues. Germline CDR1 reads DFQATT; CDR2 reads SNEGSKA (reference sequence). CDR3 sequence (DNA): TGCAGTGCTAGAGATCGAAGCGGGGGAACGGGAAGCTACGGGCAGTACTTC. It specifies CSARDRSGGTGSYGQYF.

The V and J genes are TRBV6-1 and TRBJ1-1; 7 bases line up with TRBD1. The V segment lost 11 bases and the J segment 7 bases; nucleotides outside the gene matches: 16. CDR1 MNHNS and CDR2 SASEGT come from the germline V gene. The CDR3 contains 14 residues. CDR3 protein: CAFPGEIGGHEAFF. The CDR3, as DNA: TGTGCCTTCCCCGGAGAGATAGGGGGCCATGAAGCTTTCTTT.

At least ten counts were recorded for this clonotype. J is TRBJ2-7 and V is TRBV7-9; TRBD1 or TRBD2 may be the D gene (5 bases each). The CDR3 runs 13 residues. Germline V CDR1 and CDR2: SEHNR, FQNEAQ (reference sequence). V was shortened by 5 bases and J by 2 bases, with 10 bases between the two germline ends. The CDR3 DNA reads as TGTGCCAGCAGCCGGGACGGGACCTACGAGCAGTACTTC. It is translated as CASSRDGTYEQYF.

By sample share, this clonotype is medium-sized (0.01 to 0.1%). V and J are TRBV6-7 and TRBJ2-7, with D hard to call. TRBV6-7 is annotated as an ORF whose role is uncertain. The CDR3 extends over 13 amino acids. The V end lost 2 bases, the J end lost 4 bases, and 9 bases lay between the germline ends. The CDR3 DNA reads as TGTGCCAGCAGTTACCTCGGACGTTACGAGCAGTACTTC. Translated, it gives CASSYLGRYEQYF.

This clonotype was observed many times. The chain combines TRBV5-1 with TRBJ2-5; D not resolved. The CDR3 spans 13 residues. V lost 0 bases and J lost 1, with 4 bases in between. Per the germline V gene, CDR1 is SGHRS and CDR2 is YFSETQ. The CDR3 loop reads CASSLVGQETQYF. In nucleotides, the CDR3 is TGCGCCAGCAGCTTGGTAGGCCAAGAGACCCAGTACTTC.

In DNA form, the CDR3 reads TGTGCCAGCAGTGAAGCGTTGGACGTGGGCTGGCCCCAGCATTTT. This encodes CASSEALDVGWPQHF. The chain carries TRBV6-2 or TRBV6-3 and TRBJ1-5; no clear D gene. The CDR3 is 15 amino acids. Trimming pared 5 bases from V and 9 bases from J, leaving 20 bases between. Germline-derived CDR1 and CDR2 are MNHEY and SVGEGT.

Of note for this clonotype: A single base is all that separates this from a far larger clone, so a read error is likely. The chain recombines TRBV6-9 with TRBJ1-6; 9 bases fit TRBD1. The CDR3 runs 15 residues. The germline V gene encodes CDR1 MNHGY and CDR2 SVAAGI. The CDR3 reads CASSYALDRGSHLHF. CDR3 DNA: TGTGCCAGCAGTTACGCCCTGGACAGGGGTTCACACCTCCACTTT.

Concerning this clonotype itself: Mismatch with germline at one junction end may stem from a read error. DNA for the CDR3: TGTGCCAGCAGTAACACCCCAACGTACAATGAGCAGCTCTTC. This translates into CASSNTPTYNEQLF. The V gene is TRBV6-1, the J gene TRBJ2-1; D not certain. Germline V CDR1 and CDR2: MNHNS, SASEGT. The CDR3 contains 14 residues.